This T cell receptor beta chain was recovered during a study of shared T cell receptors in the human thymus. TCRdb's table, derived via immunoSEQ multiplex PCR, lists solely in-frame clones and lacks some. The sample has approximately 760,000 clones, 80% to 90% seen once. The CDR3 sequence is 13 residues long. V gave up 0 bases and J gave up 6 bases, with 8 bases separating them. Germline V CDR1 and CDR2: LGHNA, YSLEER. The sample was also linked to a second study, of human thymus T cells. That paper adds: The thymus tissue came from resections taken during corrective heart surgery. Thymic and blood repertoires showed apparently biased V and J gene usage.

This chain connects TRBV4-3 to TRBJ1-2; D perhaps matches TRBD1 (6 bases). This TCR was sampled from a girl under two years old with a congenital heart defect. Sequencing input: thymocytes. CDR3 nucleotide sequence: TGCGCCAGCAGCCAAGAAGGGGGTAATGGCTACACCTTC. Its protein is CASSQEGGNGYTF.